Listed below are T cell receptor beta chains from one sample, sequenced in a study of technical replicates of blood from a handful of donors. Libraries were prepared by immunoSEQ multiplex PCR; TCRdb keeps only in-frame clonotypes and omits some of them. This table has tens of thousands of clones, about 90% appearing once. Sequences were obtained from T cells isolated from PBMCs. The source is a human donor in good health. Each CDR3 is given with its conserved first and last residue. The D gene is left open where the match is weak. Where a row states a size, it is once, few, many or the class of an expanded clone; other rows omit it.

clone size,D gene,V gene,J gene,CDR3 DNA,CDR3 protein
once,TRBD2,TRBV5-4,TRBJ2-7,TGTGCCAGCAGCTTGGCAGCGGGAGTCACCTACGAGCAGTACTTC,CASSLAAGVTYEQYF
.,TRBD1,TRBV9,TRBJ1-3,TGTGCCAGCAGCAAACCGGGACAGCACTCTGGAAACACCATATATTTT,CASSKPGQHSGNTIYF
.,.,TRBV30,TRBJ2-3,TGTGCCTCCCTGACAAGCCCAGATACGCAGTATTTT,CASLTSPDTQYF
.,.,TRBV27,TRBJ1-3,TGTGCCAGCAGTTTATACTCAGGAGGCCGAAACACCATATATTTT,CASSLYSGGRNTIYF
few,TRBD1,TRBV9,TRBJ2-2,TGTGCCAGCAGCGTTGGGACAGGTTTCGCCGGGGAGCTGTTTTTT,CASSVGTGFAGELFF
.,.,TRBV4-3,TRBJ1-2,TGCGCCAGCAGCCATCGACTGGACTATGGCTACACCTTC,CASSHRLDYGYTF
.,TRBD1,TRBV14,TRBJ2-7,TGTGCCAGCAACCAAGGGGGACAGGGGGTGGAGCAGTACTTC,CASNQGGQGVEQYF
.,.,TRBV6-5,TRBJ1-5,TGTGCCAGCAGTTACGACAGGTTCAATCAGCCCCAGCATTTT,CASSYDRFNQPQHF
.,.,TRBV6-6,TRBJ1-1,.,CASTSTLGTGKTEAFF
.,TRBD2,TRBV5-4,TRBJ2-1,TGTGCCAGCAGCTCCACTAGCGGGAGTGTCGATGAGCAGTTCTTC,CASSSTSGSVDEQFF
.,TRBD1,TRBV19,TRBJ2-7,TGTGCCAGTAGGGGGACAGTCTCCTCCTACGAGCAGTACTTC,CASRGTVSSYEQYF
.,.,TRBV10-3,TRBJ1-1,TGTGCCATCAGTGTGAGTGTGAACACTGAAGCTTTCTTT,CAISVSVNTEAFF
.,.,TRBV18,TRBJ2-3,TGTGCCAGCTCACCAGGGGCAGCCGATACGCAGTATTTT,CASSPGAADTQYF
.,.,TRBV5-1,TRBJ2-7,TGCGCCAGCAGCTCACAGGGACATCCCTACGAGCAGTACTTC,CASSSQGHPYEQYF
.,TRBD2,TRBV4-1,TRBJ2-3,TGCGCCACCAAGTTCCAAGCCGATTTAGCGGGAGGGGAGGAAGATACGCAGTATTTT,CATKFQADLAGGEEDTQYF
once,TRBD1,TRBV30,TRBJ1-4,TGTGCCTGGAGTCCCGACAGGGTTAATGAAAAACTGTTTTTT,CAWSPDRVNEKLFF
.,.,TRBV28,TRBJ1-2,TGTGCCAGCAGTTTATCGGGGGGCCCCTATGGCTACACCTTC,CASSLSGGPYGYTF